The next 31 T cell receptor beta chains were all read from a single sample in a study of cytomegalovirus exposure and HLA in healthy donors (dated 2017 in TCRdb). Library method: the immunoSEQ multiplex PCR assay. For the multiplex PCR, a mixture combining 60 forward primers for TCR Vbeta segments and 13 reverse primers for TCR Jbeta segments was used. TCRdb retrieved this table from immuneACCESS and kept in-frame rearrangements only. Not all clones are present; in checked studies, unresolved V genes account for under half, and no reason is known for the remainder. Recorded for this sample are 94,000 or so clones; about 70% of them occurred a single time. Jointly, the top ten make up approximately 8.2% of the sample. The source material was PBMCs. These receptors all stem from a man in his 60s in good health and CMV-seronegative.

The genes are TRBV5-1 and TRBJ1-2; D is undetermined. This CDR3 has 15 amino acids. The germline CDR1 and CDR2 sequences are SGHRS and YFSETQ. Trimming took 3 bases from V and 4 from J, leaving 16 bases between them. CDR3 region: CASSSSSGSLYGYTF. CDR3 bases: TGCGCCAGCAGCTCCTCCTCGGGTTCCCTCTATGGCTACACCTTC.

V is TRBV6-5 and J is TRBJ2-7; a weak D match, TRBD2 (6 bases). The CDR3 extends over 13 amino acids. V lost 5 bases and J lost 5, with 13 bases in between. Germline V lookup: CDR1 MNHEY, CDR2 SVGAGI. The CDR3 here is CASSPGAGNEQYF. The CDR3 bases are TGTGCCAGCAGTCCCGGGGCGGGGAACGAGCAGTACTTC.

This clone came up a few times. This sequence joins TRBV9 and TRBJ2-2, with a possible D match to TRBD2 (5 bases). Trimming removed 4 bases from V and 5 bases from J, with 15 bases in between. CDR1 SGDLS and CDR2 YYNGEE come from the germline V gene. This CDR3 comprises 15 residues. This CDR3 reads CASSPDVRRTGELFF. The CDR3, as DNA: TGTGCCAGCAGCCCAGACGTTCGGAGGACCGGGGAGCTGTTTTTT.

The chain uses TRBV5-1 and TRBJ2-1; 11 bases align to TRBD2. Germline V gene lookup returns CDR1 SGHRS and CDR2 YFSETQ. This CDR3 region has 15 residues. The V and J ends lost 0 bases and 13 bases, in that order; junction bases with no gene match: 9. CDR3 sequence reads: CASSLAVTSGGDQFF. The CDR3 DNA reads as TGCGCCAGCAGCTTGGCCGTTACTAGCGGGGGTGACCAGTTCTTC.

The rearrangement links TRBV6-1 to TRBJ2-7; 10 bases match TRBD2. This CDR3 has 15 amino acids. V lost 2 bases, J lost 4 bases, and 5 bases stayed unmatched. CDR1 is MNHNS, CDR2 SASEGT, per germline. The CDR3 spells CASSETSGGVYEQYF. The DNA of the CDR3 is TGTGCCAGCAGTGAAACCAGCGGGGGGGTTTACGAGCAGTACTTC.

This rearrangement joins TRBV10-1 to TRBJ1-2, with 10 bases that match TRBD1. The CDR3 contains 15 residues. V shed 10 bases and J 0 bases; nucleotides not matched to a gene: 8. Germline V lookup: CDR1 WNHNN, CDR2 SYGVQD (reference sequence). CDR3 loop: CATRTGGIANYGYTF. The CDR3 region has the DNA TGCGCCACCAGGACAGGGGGGATAGCTAACTATGGCTACACCTTC.

A note on this clone: The same CDR3 is also encoded by other DNA sequences in this sample. The rearrangement uses TRBV30 and TRBJ1-3, with D perhaps matching TRBD1 (5 bases). Germline V gene lookup returns CDR1 GTSNPN and CDR2 SVGIG (reference sequence). V was shortened by 0 bases and J by 1 base, with 7 bases between the two germline ends. This CDR3 contains 14 residues. CDR3 protein: CAWSVGGSGNTIYF. The CDR3 DNA is TGTGCCTGGAGTGTGGGGGGATCTGGAAACACCATATATTTT. Full variable domain (remainder filled in from reference TRBV30 and TRBJ1-3): SQTIHQWPATLVQPVGSPLSLECTVEGTSNPNLYWYRQAAGRGLQLLFYSVGIGQISSEVPQNLSASRPQDRQFILSSKKLLLSDSGFYLCAWSVGGSGNTIYFGEGSWLTVV.

The rearrangement uses TRBV6-6 and TRBJ1-5; tentative D call: TRBD1 (5 bases). This CDR3 is 14 amino acids long. CDR1 is MNHNY, CDR2 SVGAGI, per germline (reference sequence). Trimming pared 6 bases from V and 3 bases from J, leaving 12 bases between. CDR3 residues: CASRKQELNQPQHF. In DNA form, the CDR3 reads TGTGCCAGCAGAAAACAGGAGCTCAATCAGCCCCAGCATTTT.

The rearrangement links TRBV27 to TRBJ1-2; D might be TRBD1 (6 bases). V shed 8 bases and J shed 7 bases, with 11 bases lying between them. CDR3 length equals 11 residues. In germline, CDR1 is MNHEY, CDR2 SMNVEV (reference sequence). CDR3 nucleotide sequence: TGTGCCAGCGGGACATGGCGTGGCTACACCTTC. Translation: CASGTWRGYTF.

The rearrangement links TRBV2 to TRBJ2-1; TRBD2 might be the D (6 bases). Germline V lookup: CDR1 SNHLY, CDR2 FYNNEI. There are 14 residues in the CDR3. V was trimmed by 8 bases and J by 5 bases, leaving 16 bases between them. CDR3 loop: CASGALRGHNEQFF. The CDR3, as DNA: TGTGCCAGCGGAGCCCTGCGGGGTCACAATGAGCAGTTCTTC.

The V and J genes are TRBV6-1 and TRBJ2-2; TRBD1 might be the D (6 bases). This CDR3 is 16 amino acids long. V lost 3 bases to trimming and J lost 0 bases, with 11 bases between them. Germline CDR1 and CDR2: MNHNS and SASEGT. This chain's CDR3 is CASSDPGTTNTGELFF. CDR3 DNA sequence: TGTGCCAGCAGTGACCCCGGGACAACGAACACCGGGGAGCTGTTTTTT.

The rearrangement uses TRBV19 and TRBJ2-3; possible D gene TRBD1, 6 bases. V was pared by 0 bases and J by 0 bases, with 13 bases between. Germline V gene lookup returns CDR1 LNHDA and CDR2 SQIVND (reference sequence). The CDR3 runs to 17 residues. The CDR3 nucleotides read TGTGCCAGTAGTATAGACCCACAGGGTTCGAGCACAGATACGCAGTATTTT. The encoded protein is CASSIDPQGSSTDTQYF.

V usage is TRBV28 and J usage is TRBJ2-2; a weak D match, TRBD1 (5 bases). The germline V and J ends were trimmed by 8 bases and 4 bases, with 11 bases remaining between them. In germline, CDR1 is MDHEN, CDR2 SYDVKM. The CDR3 spans 13 residues. The CDR3 spells CASVPGFTGELFF. As DNA, the CDR3 is TGTGCCAGCGTGCCAGGGTTCACCGGGGAGCTGTTTTTT.

This chain connects TRBV4-3 to TRBJ2-1; 7 bases match TRBD2. This CDR3 contains 12 residues. Germline V CDR1 and CDR2: LGHNA, YSLEER. V was clipped by 0 bases and J by 14 bases; unmatched bases: 4. CDR3 nucleotides: TGCGCCAGCAGCCAAGATGGGAGGGAAAAGTTCTTC. Amino acids: CASSQDGREKFF.

This chain connects TRBV28 to TRBJ1-2, with D maybe TRBD1 (6 bases). This CDR3 is built from 12 residues. V shed 6 bases and J shed 6 bases, with 11 bases lying between them. From germline, CDR1 is MDHEN and CDR2 SYDVKM. The CDR3, as DNA: TGTGCCAGCAGCCGGACAGACAATGGCTACACCTTC. It codes for CASSRTDNGYTF.

The chain joins TRBV5-1 to TRBJ1-1; D gene uncertain. Germline assignment: CDR1 SGHRS and CDR2 YFSETQ. The V end was cut by 3 bases, the J end by 4 bases, with 16 bases between. CDR3 size: 15 residues. The CDR3, as DNA: TGCGCCAGCAGCTCCCAACCCGGGGTGGGCACTGAAGCTTTCTTT. It translates to CASSSQPGVGTEAFF.

The rearrangement uses TRBV10-2 and TRBJ2-3; 7 nucleotides match TRBD2. The V gene end was trimmed by 6 bases and the J gene end by 0 bases; junction bases not matched to a gene: 3. Germline CDR1 is WSHSY and CDR2 is SAAADI. The CDR3 runs to 14 residues. The CDR3 here is CASRYSGSTDTQYF. The CDR3 DNA sequence: TGCGCCAGCAGATATAGCGGGAGCACAGATACGCAGTATTTT.

The genes are TRBV5-8 and TRBJ2-7; 9 nucleotides agree with TRBD1. V lost 6 bases, J lost 2 bases, and 9 bases stayed unmatched. Germline assignment: CDR1 SGHTS and CDR2 YDEGEE. This CDR3 has 15 residues. CDR3: CASNMGQGGTYEQYF. The CDR3, as DNA: TGTGCCAGCAACATGGGACAGGGTGGGACCTACGAGCAGTACTTC.

Only one count was recorded for this clone. This rearrangement joins TRBV5-4 to TRBJ1-4; 9 bases line up with TRBD1. V trimming: 4 bases; J trimming: 1 base; junction bases outside the gene matches: 2. The CDR3 runs to 15 residues. The germline gives CDR1 SGHNT, CDR2 YYREEE (reference sequence). The CDR3 reads CASSQGQGTNEKLFF. The CDR3 nucleotides read TGTGCCAGCAGCCAGGGACAGGGAACTAATGAAAAACTGTTTTTT.

This chain joins TRBV12-5 and TRBJ2-3, with TRBD2 as a possible D gene (5 bases). The germline V gene has CDR1 LGHNT and CDR2 FRNRAP. V lost 0 bases to trimming and J lost 0 bases, with 10 bases between them. The CDR3 runs to 16 residues. CDR3 residues: CASGLVDGGSTDTQYF. The CDR3 DNA sequence: TGTGCTAGTGGTTTGGTCGACGGAGGAAGCACAGATACGCAGTATTTT. The full variable domain, in which reference TRBV12-5 and TRBJ2-3 provide the parts outside the CDR3, is DARVTQTPRHKVTEMGQEVTMRCQPILGHNTVFWYRQTMMQGLELLAYFRNRAPLDDSGMPKDRFSAEMPDATLATLKIQPSEPRDSAVYFCASGLVDGGSTDTQYFGPGTRLTVL.

This clone was counted between two and nine times. The J gene is TRBJ1-2, the V gene TRBV6-1, with TRBD1 matching over 7 bases. The germline V gene has CDR1 MNHNS and CDR2 SASEGT. J lost 8 bases, V lost 7 bases, and 7 bases had no gene match. The CDR3 contains 12 residues. CDR3 DNA: TGTGCCAGCAAGCGACAGGGTGGAGGCTACACCTTC. Its translation is CASKRQGGGYTF.

This clone was found once. The CDR3 region is CASRLAGPTDTQYF. CDR3 nucleotides: TGCGCCAGCAGGTTAGCGGGACCCACAGATACGCAGTATTTT. The V and J genes are TRBV5-1 and TRBJ2-3; 8 bases are shared with TRBD2. With 5 bases clipped from V and 2 bases from J, the junction kept 4 bases outside the gene matches. This CDR3 contains 14 residues. CDR1 SGHRS and CDR2 YFSETQ come from the germline V gene.

This rearrangement joins TRBV6-5 to TRBJ1-5; D is unclear. The V and J ends lost 8 bases and 9 bases respectively, with 14 bases between them. The germline CDR1 and CDR2 sequences are MNHEY and SVGAGI. The CDR3 loop spans 12 amino acids. The CDR3 DNA reads TGTGCCAGCGGGGAGGTCGGGATGCCCCAGCATTTT. Protein sequence: CASGEVGMPQHF.

J is TRBJ2-7 and V is TRBV7-9; D may be TRBD2 (6 bases). CDR1 and CDR2 from the germline V gene are SEHNR and FQNEAQ (reference sequence). The CDR3 has 13 amino acids. Trimming removed 6 bases from V and 7 bases from J, with 16 bases in between. The CDR3 sequence is CASRDGHGGEQYF. The CDR3 coding sequence is TGTGCCAGCAGAGACGGTCACGGGGGAGAGCAGTACTTC.

In this sample, this clone turned up once. The V gene is TRBV7-2, the J gene TRBJ2-2; 10 nucleotides line up with TRBD2. CDR1 is SGHTA and CDR2 is FQGNSA in the germline V gene. J lost 1 base, V lost 5 bases, and 4 bases had no gene match. This CDR3 is built from 16 residues. The CDR3 spells CASSRRTSGNTGELFF. CDR3 DNA sequence: TGTGCCAGCAGCCGGAGGACTAGCGGGAACACCGGGGAGCTGTTTTTT.

The CDR3 is CASSLGTGDNSNQPQHF. CDR3 in DNA: TGCGCCAGCAGTCTCGGGACAGGTGATAATAGCAATCAGCCCCAGCATTTT. The chain is built from TRBV23-1 and TRBJ1-5, with TRBD1 identical over 8 bases. TRBV23-1 belongs to the ORF category, with a function that is uncertain. This CDR3 is built from 17 residues. The junction had 8 bases not matched to a gene; V was cut back by 4 bases and J by 0 bases.

The rearrangement joins TRBV2 to TRBJ1-6; no clear D. Trimming stripped 0 bases from V and 0 bases from J, with 3 bases between. The germline gives CDR1 SNHLY, CDR2 FYNNEI. The CDR3 totals 15 residues. The CDR3 region is CASSEASSYNSPLHF. The CDR3 region has the DNA TGTGCCAGCAGTGAAGCCAGCTCCTATAATTCACCCCTCCACTTT.

The genes are TRBV10-3 and TRBJ2-3; the D is unclear. The germline V gene has CDR1 ENHRY and CDR2 SYGVKD. Trimming left V 0 bases short and J 6 bases short, with 10 bases between. CDR3 size: 14 residues. The CDR3: CAISESDGQDTQYF. CDR3 nucleotides: TGTGCCATCAGTGAGTCCGATGGTCAGGATACGCAGTATTTT.

The chain is built from TRBV28 and TRBJ2-6; TRBD2 might be the D (5 bases). Trimming removed 6 bases at V and 4 bases at J, with 13 bases between. CDR1 MDHEN and CDR2 SYDVKM come from the germline V gene. The CDR3 is 15 amino acids. The chain's CDR3 is CASSLPGSGANVLTF. CDR3 coding DNA: TGTGCCAGCAGCCTGCCGGGGTCGGGGGCCAACGTCCTGACTTTC.

The chain joins TRBV11-2 to TRBJ2-5; TRBD1 matches at 9 bases. The CDR3 extends over 15 amino acids. Germline V gene data show CDR1 as SGHAT and CDR2 as FQNNGV. V shed 0 bases and J 2 bases; nucleotides not matched to a gene: 1. The CDR3 is CASSLDGTGQETQYF. CDR3 nucleotides: TGTGCCAGCAGCTTAGACGGGACAGGGCAAGAGACCCAGTACTTC.

The J gene is TRBJ2-3, the V gene TRBV4-2; 10 nucleotides align to TRBD2. This CDR3 is 17 amino acids long. CDR1 and CDR2 from the germline V gene are LGHNA and YNFKEQ. With 0 bases clipped from V and 4 bases from J, the junction kept 7 bases outside the gene matches. The CDR3 DNA sequence: TGTGCCAGCAGCCAAGAACCAGCGGGAGGGGCCGCAGATACGCAGTATTTT. Translated, it gives CASSQEPAGGAADTQYF.